Below are 11 T cell receptor beta chains sequenced from a single sample in a study of CD8+CD57+ T cells in acquired aplastic anemia. TCR beta VDJ and CDR3 profiles were obtained from a genomic DNA template. TCRdb called the reads again in MiXCR, with one record for every CDR3 protein. The data contain approximately 270,000 distinct CDR3 sequences, roughly three fifths of them singletons. Sequencing was carried out using sorted CD4+, CD8+, or CD8+CD57+ T cells (not recorded which) from PBMCs. All receptors come from a human donor with severe aplastic anemia or a healthy control (not recorded which).

This clonotype was recorded at least ten times. The chain uses TRBV7-9 and TRBJ1-3, with no clear D. Trimming cost V 2 bases and J 0 bases, with 11 bases left between them. Germline V gene sequence: CDR1 SEHNR, CDR2 FQNEAQ (reference sequence). The CDR3 covers 16 residues. In DNA form, the CDR3 reads TGTGCCAGCAGCTTAACTGGTCTCCGCTCTGGAAACACCATATATTTT. It encodes CASSLTGLRSGNTIYF.

This clonotype was picked up one time. The gene calls are TRBV7-6 and TRBJ2-1; 10 positions match TRBD2. This CDR3 has 17 amino acids. The trim removed 1 base at V and 8 bases at J, leaving 11 bases unmatched. Germline V CDR1 and CDR2: SGHVS, FNYEAQ. The CDR3 nucleotides read TGTGCCAGCAGCTTAGTGGCTAGCGGGGGACTTGGGGATGAGCAGTTCTTC. Residues: CASSLVASGGLGDEQFF.

V usage is TRBV5-1 and J usage is TRBJ1-1, with D tentatively TRBD1 (5 bases). V lost 0 bases and J lost 5, with 11 bases in between. Germline CDR1 and CDR2: SGHRS and YFSETQ. The CDR3 has 14 amino acids. The CDR3 DNA reads TGCGCCAGCAGCTTGGGGTTTGGGGGGACTGAAGCTTTCTTT. It codes for CASSLGFGGTEAFF.

This clonotype was picked up a small number of times. The CDR3 here is CSVVGVEQYF. Here the CDR3 DNA reads TGCAGCGTAGTAGGGGTGGAGCAGTACTTC. This chain uses TRBV29-1 with TRBJ2-7; D possibly corresponds to TRBD1 (5 bases). The V gene lost 6 bases and the J gene lost 7 bases, with 10 bases spanning the gap. Germline-derived CDR1 and CDR2 are SQVTM and ANQGSEA. CDR3 length: 10 residues.

The chain joins TRBV15 to TRBJ2-7, with D unresolved. This CDR3 has 18 amino acids. Trimming cost V 0 bases and J 2 bases, with 20 bases left between them. Germline V gives CDR1 LNHNV, CDR2 YYDKDF (reference sequence). The CDR3 coding sequence is TGTGCCACCAGCAGAGAACTAATTTTTTCCGGGCTCACCTACGAGCAGTACTTC. Translating it yields CATSRELIFSGLTYEQYF. Full variable domain (missing parts from reference TRBV15 and TRBJ2-7): DAMVIQNPRYQVTQFGKPVTLSCSQTLNHNVMYWYQQKSSQAPKLLFHYYDKDFNNEADTPDNFQSRRPNTSFCFLDIRSPGLGDTAMYLCATSRELIFSGLTYEQYFGPGTRLTVT.

CDR3 nucleotide sequence: TGTGCCAGCAGCCAGCAGGGTTCCCAAGAGACCCAGTACTTC. As protein: CASSQQGSQETQYF. The chain joins TRBV7-3 to TRBJ2-5; tentatively, D is TRBD1 (5 bases). There are 14 residues in the CDR3. Trimming left V 5 bases short and J 1 base short, with 11 bases between. Germline V gene data show CDR1 as SGHTA and CDR2 as FQGTGA.

The V call is TRBV4-3, the J call TRBJ2-3; TRBD2 matches 8 bases. The germline gives CDR1 LGHNA, CDR2 YSLEER. The CDR3 is made up of 15 amino acids. The V and J ends lost 4 bases and 2 bases, in that order; junction bases with no gene match: 5. CDR3 DNA: TGCGCCAGCAGCCTAGCGGGGTGCCACACAGATACGCAGTATTTT. Translating gives CASSLAGCHTDTQYF.

This clonotype was detected many times. This chain connects TRBV2 to TRBJ2-2; D is unresolved. The CDR3 is 14 residues long. Trimming left V 6 bases short and J 1 base short, with 9 bases between. The germline V gene encodes CDR1 SNHLY and CDR2 FYNNEI. CDR3 loop: CASRAIVNTGELFF. The CDR3 DNA reads TGTGCCAGCAGGGCTATAGTGAACACCGGGGAGCTGTTTTTT.

This clonotype was picked up many times. The rearrangement links TRBV19 to TRBJ1-3; D is perhaps TRBD1 (5 bases). The ends were cut back, 6 bases at V and 1 base at J, with 13 bases in the middle. CDR1 and CDR2 from the germline V gene are LNHDA and SQIVND (reference sequence). This CDR3 contains 15 residues. CDR3: CASSLFTGSGNTIYF. The CDR3 coding sequence is TGTGCCAGTAGCTTATTTACAGGTTCTGGAAACACCATATATTTT.

This clonotype occurred many times. As DNA, the CDR3 is TGTGCCAGCAGCTTGGCTGATGTGATACAGGGAGAATGGACTGAAGCTTTCTTT. Its protein is CASSLADVIQGEWTEAFF. This chain connects TRBV5-4 to TRBJ1-1, with D possibly matching TRBD1 (6 bases). V gave up 0 bases and J gave up 5 bases, with 23 bases separating them. This CDR3 spans 18 amino acids. Germline V gives CDR1 SGHNT, CDR2 YYREEE (reference sequence).

This chain uses TRBV6-1 with TRBJ2-5, with TRBD2 matching 11 bases. CDR1 MNHNS and CDR2 SASEGT come from the germline V gene. CDR3 length equals 16 residues. J was trimmed by 1 base and V by 3 bases; bases with no gene match: 4. As DNA, the CDR3 is TGTGCCAGCAGTGAGGCGACTAGCGGGATCCAAGAGACCCAGTACTTC. This gives the protein CASSEATSGIQETQYF.